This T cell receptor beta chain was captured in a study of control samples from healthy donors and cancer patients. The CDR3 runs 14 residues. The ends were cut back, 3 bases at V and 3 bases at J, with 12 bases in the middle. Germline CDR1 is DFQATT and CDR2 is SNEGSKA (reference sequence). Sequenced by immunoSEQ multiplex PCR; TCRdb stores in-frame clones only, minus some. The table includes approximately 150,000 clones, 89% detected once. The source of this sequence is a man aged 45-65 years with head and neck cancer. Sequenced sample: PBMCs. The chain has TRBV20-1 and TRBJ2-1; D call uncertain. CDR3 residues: CSASKETGYNEQFF. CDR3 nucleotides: TGCAGTGCTAGTAAGGAGACGGGCTACAATGAGCAGTTCTTC.